A selection of T cell receptor beta chains follows, all from one sample in a study of OX40 agonist ivuxolimab in advanced cancers. Only in-frame clones appear in the TCRdb table, and some are missing; sequencing was by immunoSEQ multiplex PCR. The sample has around 65,000 clones; 91% are singletons. The sequencing used CD4+ or CD8+ T cells sorted from blood, collected in a trial of the OX40 agonist ivuxolimab. The receptor source for this set is an adult with an advanced solid tumor such as melanoma, head and neck, liver or kidney cancer. Each CDR3 is given with its conserved first and last residue. The order of the fields is D gene, clone size, V gene, CDR3 length, J gene, CDR3 protein, CDR3 DNA. D genes are given only for firm matches. The listing skips clone size in some rows; elsewhere it reads once, few, many or a size class.

.,once,TRBV7-8,13,TRBJ2-1,CASSPDPGNEQFF,TGTGCCAGCAGCCCTGATCCTGGGAATGAGCAGTTCTTC
TRBD1,.,TRBV28,13,TRBJ2-5,CASSPTGAQTQYF,TGTGCCAGCAGTCCGACAGGGGCACAGACCCAGTACTTC
TRBD1,.,TRBV13,15,TRBJ2-2,CASSFGTGETGELFF,TGTGCCAGCAGCTTCGGGACAGGGGAAACCGGGGAGCTGTTTTTT
.,.,TRBV19,13,TRBJ1-4,CASSMGRDFSPKF,TGTGCCAGTAGTATGGGCAGGGATTTCTCCCCAAAATTT
.,.,TRBV15,17,TRBJ2-2,CATSRDRGTANTGELFF,TGTGCCACCAGCAGAGATAGAGGGACTGCGAACACCGGGGAGCTGTTTTTT
.,.,TRBV10-1,11,TRBJ1-1,CASNRQIEAFF,TGCGCCAGCAACAGACAGATTGAAGCTTTCTTT
.,.,TRBV10-1,16,TRBJ2-7,CASSESPGGVSYEQYF,TGCGCCAGCAGTGAATCCCCCGGGGGTGTCTCCTACGAGCAGTACTTC
TRBD2,once,TRBV14,16,TRBJ2-3,CASSGGASGRADTQYF,TGTGCCAGCTCCGGAGGGGCTAGCGGGAGAGCAGATACGCAGTATTTT
.,.,TRBV5-5,14,TRBJ1-5,CASSLGGAGQPQHF,TGTGCCAGCAGCTTGGGGGGCGCGGGTCAGCCCCAGCATTTT
.,many,TRBV10-2,13,TRBJ1-1,CASSVTGNTEAFF,TGCGCCAGCAGTGTAACCGGGAACACTGAAGCTTTCTTT
.,.,TRBV19,15,TRBJ2-3,CASSILAASTDTQYF,TGTGCCAGTAGTATTCTAGCAGCTAGCACAGATACGCAGTATTTT
TRBD2,.,TRBV9,13,TRBJ2-5,CASSAGGKETQYF,TGTGCCAGCAGCGCGGGAGGGAAAGAGACCCAGTACTTC
.,.,TRBV6-5,14,TRBJ2-7,CASGDSGAAHEQYF,TGTGCCAGCGGAGACTCGGGAGCGGCCCACGAGCAGTACTTC
TRBD2,once,TRBV11-2,16,TRBJ2-3,CASSYTSGPTTDTQYF,TGTGCCAGCAGCTATACTAGCGGGCCCACCACAGATACGCAGTATTTT
.,.,TRBV27,14,TRBJ2-7,CASSSSASSYEQYF,TGTGCCAGCAGTTCTAGCGCTTCTTCCTACGAGCAGTACTTC
.,.,TRBV29-1,14,TRBJ2-3,CSVEWAVSTDTQYF,TGCAGCGTTGAATGGGCGGTTAGCACAGATACGCAGTATTTT
TRBD2,.,TRBV6-6,15,TRBJ2-3,CASSFQRGNTDTQYF,TGTGCCAGCAGTTTCCAGCGGGGGAACACAGATACGCAGTATTTT
.,.,TRBV23-1,13,TRBJ2-3,CASSQHSPFTQYF,TGCGCCAGCAGTCAACACAGCCCCTTTACGCAGTATTTT
.,.,TRBV27,16,TRBJ2-2,CASSPQIRVYTGELFF,TGTGCCAGCAGTCCCCAGATTAGGGTTTACACCGGGGAGCTGTTTTTT
.,.,TRBV21-1,16,TRBJ2-3,CASPKGGGGITDTQYF,TGTGCCAGCCCCAAAGGGGGCGGGGGAATCACAGATACGCAGTATTTT
.,few,TRBV5-6,13,TRBJ1-2,CASARVSADGYTF,TGTGCCAGTGCGCGGGTCTCTGCGGATGGCTACACCTTC
.,.,TRBV27,14,TRBJ2-2,CASSYGGNTGELFF,TGTGCCAGCAGTTATGGGGGGAACACCGGGGAGCTGTTTTTT
.,.,TRBV28,14,TRBJ1-5,CASRRPYSNQPQHF,TGTGCCAGCCGCAGACCTTATAGCAATCAGCCCCAGCATTTT
TRBD2,.,TRBV9,17,TRBJ2-3,CASSPKAPGLAADTQYF,TGTGCCAGCAGCCCCAAGGCCCCGGGACTAGCGGCAGATACGCAGTATTTT
.,.,TRBV15,15,TRBJ1-3,CATSRDVGTGNTIYF,TGTGCCACCAGCAGAGATGTGGGAACTGGAAACACCATATATTTT
.,.,TRBV6-5,12,TRBJ1-1,CASSYDDREAFF,TGTGCCAGCAGTTACGACGACAGGGAAGCTTTCTTT
TRBD2,.,TRBV28,14,TRBJ2-7,CASSFASGTYEQYF,TGTGCCAGCAGTTTTGCTAGCGGGACCTACGAGCAGTACTTC
TRBD2,.,TRBV28,16,TRBJ2-1,CASSPRGGGRALEQFF,TGTGCCAGCAGTCCCCGGGGGGGCGGGAGGGCCTTGGAGCAGTTCTTC
.,.,TRBV5-4,13,TRBJ2-7,CASSTGLNYEQYF,TGTGCCAGCAGCACGGGACTGAACTACGAGCAGTACTTC
.,once,TRBV27,14,TRBJ2-5,CASRLGYGQETQYF,TGTGCCAGCAGACTAGGGTATGGCCAAGAGACCCAGTACTTC
.,.,TRBV18,16,TRBJ2-3,CASSPPYGGTSDTQYF,TGTGCCAGCTCACCACCGTATGGGGGAACGTCGGATACGCAGTATTTT
.,.,TRBV6-5,14,TRBJ1-3,CASSPGRGENTIYF,TGTGCCAGCAGTCCCGGGAGGGGAGAAAACACCATATATTTT
TRBD2,.,TRBV9,14,TRBJ2-7,CASSVLAGGHEQYF,TGTGCCAGCAGCGTCCTAGCGGGAGGACACGAGCAGTACTTC
.,.,TRBV7-9,15,TRBJ1-4,CASTPSPAANEKLFF,TGTGCCAGCACCCCCAGCCCGGCGGCTAATGAAAAACTGTTTTTT
.,.,TRBV13,13,TRBJ2-1,CASSSVRYNEQFF,TGTGCCAGCAGCTCAGTCCGTTACAATGAGCAGTTCTTC
.,few,TRBV7-7,13,TRBJ2-1,CASSLIPATRQFF,TGTGCCAGCAGCTTAATTCCGGCGACTAGACAGTTCTTC
.,once,TRBV28,15,TRBJ2-1,CASSPAGAPYNEQFF,TGTGCCAGCAGCCCCGCCGGGGCCCCTTACAATGAGCAGTTCTTC
.,.,TRBV7-9,12,TRBJ1-1,CASSFQNTEAFF,TGTGCCAGCAGCTTCCAGAACACTGAAGCTTTCTTT
.,.,TRBV10-3,16,TRBJ1-2,CAISESLTADIYGYTF,TGTGCCATCAGTGAGTCGTTGACAGCGGACATCTATGGCTACACCTTC
.,.,TRBV28,12,TRBJ2-3,CASSDPPDTQYF,TGTGCCAGCAGTGATCCCCCAGATACGCAGTATTTT